This entry concerns a single T cell receptor beta chain. Antigen: not known. This sample is drawn from a study of cytomegalovirus exposure and HLA in healthy donors. Study-wide points: The listing of some 170 TCR beta chains classed them as cytomegalovirus-associated. Donor immune exposure was known only as CMV serostatus.

The study ran its PCR with 60 Vbeta and 13 Jbeta primers. Sequencing used immunoSEQ multiplex PCR; TCRdb keeps in-frame clones, though not all of them. Of about 65,000 clones listed, about 72% are singletons. V lost 0 bases and J 4 bases, leaving 9 bases between the germline ends. The germline CDR1 and CDR2 sequences are LGHNT and FRNRAP. There are 15 residues in the CDR3. V and J are TRBV12-5 and TRBJ2-2; no reliable D call. Source material: PBMCs. This sequence was found in a girl under 18 in good health and CMV-seropositive. CDR3 bases: TGTGCTAGTGGTTTGGTAAAGGCAGGCACCGGGGAGCTGTTTTTT. It translates to CASGLVKAGTGELFF. The variable domain in full, with the rest retrieved from reference TRBV12-5 and TRBJ2-2, is DARVTQTPRHKVTEMGQEVTMRCQPILGHNTVFWYRQTMMQGLELLAYFRNRAPLDDSGMPKDRFSAEMPDATLATLKIQPSEPRDSAVYFCASGLVKAGTGELFFGEGSRLTVL.